This T cell receptor beta chain stems from a study of blood T cell repertoires in COVID-19 (dated by TCRdb to about 2020). Describing the broader study: The collaborator samples originated in the United States, Italy and Spain and spanned the acute and convalescent phases of COVID-19. The material from the prospective study consisted of cDNA or gDNA derived from T cells, B-cell-depleted T cells, or PBMCs. Subjects who had been exposed to COVID-19, were actively infected with it, or had recovered from it provided the deeply sampled blood TCRbeta repertoires that made up the dataset. The repertoires were made available in a free public database intended to serve as a resource for research on the immune response to SARS-CoV-2. The samples were drawn from the first 160 participants of the ongoing ImmuneRACE study and from 950 to 1,500 subjects provided by 6 global collaborators. Nearly every sample came with metadata listing a de-identified subject ID, COVID-19 status, age in years and sex. Where HLA class I and class II types were available, the types were taken from metadata supplied by the sample provider, not from assay-based typing.

TCRbeta CDR3 regions were amplified from genomic DNA by means of the immunoSEQ Assay, a bias-controlled multiplex PCR. Under the source paper's analysis protocol: Nucleated cell counts per sample were estimated from amplification of reference gene primers within the assay. To quantify the absolute abundance of each unique TCRbeta CDR3 rearrangement, sequence reads were collapsed and filtered. For each sample, productive Simpson clonality was calculated as the square root of Simpson's diversity index over productive rearrangements. This immuneACCESS table, as held by TCRdb, lists in-frame sequences with V and J called but not all clones. Of the missing ones, under half trace to an unresolved V gene in checked studies; the others have no known cause. The V and J calls and the clone size are those of that table, but D and trimming were determined from the DNA. The sample table holds about 54,000 clones, of which approximately 85% were seen once. The top ten clonotypes cover more than 9.5% of the sample.

Comments on this clone: Its binding antigen is unknown. No much larger clone exists at a distance of one base, and base qualities are not known.

What the research found in general, with its limitations: How much clinical and demographic metadata was included differed by source and by participant, and the metadata was provided uncurated.

Collaborating institutions collected whole blood in K2EDTA tubes following their own protocols. For TCRbeta analysis, collaborators shipped samples as frozen whole blood, isolated PBMCs, or DNA extracted from either of those sample types. The source material was peripheral blood. This clonotype was obtained from a human donor in a cohort sampled during active COVID-19.

The DNA is TGCAGCGTCAACCGGGGAACAGGGATAGGCGCCGGGGAGCTGTTTTTT. Translated, this gives CSVNRGTGIGAGELFF. Recombination linked TRBV29-1 to TRBJ2-2; D gene: possibly TRBD1, on 6 matching bases. The CDR3 sequence holds 16 residues, the cysteine and phenylalanine included. CDR3 DNA only is kept here, 48 bases in frame from base 1. In the germline V gene, CDR1 corresponds to SQVTM and CDR2 to ANQGSEA. Trimming removed 6 bases from V and 6 bases from J, leaving 23 bases between the germline ends.